This T cell receptor (beta chain) was documented in a study of tissue T cells after allogeneic stem cell transplantation. In its sample, this clone was seen a few times. Each gene name is a mouse one. The read ends 1 residue before the CDR3 terminus; that terminus is restored from the germline J gene. Within the sample, other DNA sequences also encode this same CDR3. Specified time point: mouse harvest day 7 after allogeneic transplant. Each mouse received 10^7 T-cell-depleted marrow cells plus 10^6 splenic CD5+ T cells by tail vein. There are 16 residues in the CDR3. Germline V gene sequence: CDR1 MSHET, CDR2 SYDVDS. The J segment lost 3 bases and the V segment lost 6 bases, leaving 5 bases of the junction unmatched. This table comes from immunoSEQ multiplex PCR, and its TCRdb copy is limited to in-frame clones, with some not included. The table shows 6,000 to 8,500 clones, with roughly half occurring only once.

Sequencing was performed on lymph node tissue. The rearrangement joins TRBV29 to TRBJ2-2, with TRBD1 matching 12 bases. The receptor was isolated from a female BALB/c mouse given C57BL/6 T cells with graft-versus-host disease after an allogeneic hematopoietic cell transplant. CDR3 amino acids: CASSRGTGGYTGQLYF. The CDR3 DNA, read in part, is TGTGCTAGCAGCCGTGGGACAGGGGGCTACACCGGGCAGCTCTAC. Full variable domain (missing parts from reference TRBV29 and TRBJ2-2): DMKVTQMPRYLIKRMGENVLLECGQDMSHETMYWYRQDPGLGLQLIYISYDVDSNSEGDIPKGYRVSRKKREHFSLILDSAKTNQTSVYFCASSRGTGGYTGQLYFGEGSKLTVL.